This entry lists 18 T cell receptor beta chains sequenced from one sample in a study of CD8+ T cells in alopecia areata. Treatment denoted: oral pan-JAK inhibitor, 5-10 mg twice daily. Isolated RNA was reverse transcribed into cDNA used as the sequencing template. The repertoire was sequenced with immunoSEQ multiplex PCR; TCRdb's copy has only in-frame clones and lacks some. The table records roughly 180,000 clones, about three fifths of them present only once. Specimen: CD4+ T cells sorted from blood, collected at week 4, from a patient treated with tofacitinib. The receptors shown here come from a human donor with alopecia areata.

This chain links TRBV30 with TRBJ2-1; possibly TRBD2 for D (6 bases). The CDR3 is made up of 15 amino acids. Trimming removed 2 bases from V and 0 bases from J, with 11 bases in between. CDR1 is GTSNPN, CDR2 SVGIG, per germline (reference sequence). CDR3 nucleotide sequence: TGTGCCTGGAGTAGCGGCGGGACCTCCTACAATGAGCAGTTCTTC. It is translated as CAWSSGGTSYNEQFF.

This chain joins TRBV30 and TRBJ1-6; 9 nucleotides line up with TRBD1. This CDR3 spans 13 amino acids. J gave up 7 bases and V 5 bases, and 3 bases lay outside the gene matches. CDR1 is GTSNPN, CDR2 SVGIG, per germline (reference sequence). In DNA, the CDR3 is TGTGCCTGGGGGACAGGGAGGAATTCACCCCTCCACTTT. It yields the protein CAWGTGRNSPLHF.

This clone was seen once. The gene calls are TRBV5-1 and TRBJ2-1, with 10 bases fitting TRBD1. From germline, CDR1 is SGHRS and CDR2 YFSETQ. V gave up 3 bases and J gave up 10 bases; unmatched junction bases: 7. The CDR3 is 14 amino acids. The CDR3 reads CASSSGRDRGEQFF. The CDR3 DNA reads TGCGCCAGCAGCTCGGGCCGGGACAGGGGCGAGCAGTTCTTC.

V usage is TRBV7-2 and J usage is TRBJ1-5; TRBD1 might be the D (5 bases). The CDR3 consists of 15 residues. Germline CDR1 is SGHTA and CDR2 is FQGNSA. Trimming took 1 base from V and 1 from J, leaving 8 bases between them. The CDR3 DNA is TGTGCCAGCAGCTTAGAGGGGAAGAGCAATCAGCCCCAGCATTTT. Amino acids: CASSLEGKSNQPQHF.

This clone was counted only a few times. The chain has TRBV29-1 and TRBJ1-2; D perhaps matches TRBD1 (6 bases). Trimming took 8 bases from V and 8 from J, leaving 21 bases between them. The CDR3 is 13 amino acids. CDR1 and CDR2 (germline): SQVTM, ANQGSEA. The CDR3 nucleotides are TGCAGCACGGACCGGGACACCAAGGAGGGCTACACCTTC. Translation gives CSTDRDTKEGYTF.

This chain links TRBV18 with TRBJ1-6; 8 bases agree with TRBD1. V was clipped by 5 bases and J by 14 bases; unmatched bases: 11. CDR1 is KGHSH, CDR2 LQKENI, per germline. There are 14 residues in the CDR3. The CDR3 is CASSTGQDRGSLHF. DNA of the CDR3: TGTGCCAGCTCAACGGGACAGGATAGGGGATCCCTCCACTTT.

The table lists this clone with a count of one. CDR3 sequence reads: CSAGLRSLSGNTIYF. CDR3 nucleotides: TGCAGCGCTGGCCTTAGAAGTCTCTCTGGAAACACCATATATTTT. The V gene is TRBV29-1, the J gene TRBJ1-3; D not resolved. The CDR3 spans 15 residues. Germline V gene sequence: CDR1 SQVTM, CDR2 ANQGSEA. The ends were cut back, 7 bases at V and 0 bases at J, with 16 bases in the middle.

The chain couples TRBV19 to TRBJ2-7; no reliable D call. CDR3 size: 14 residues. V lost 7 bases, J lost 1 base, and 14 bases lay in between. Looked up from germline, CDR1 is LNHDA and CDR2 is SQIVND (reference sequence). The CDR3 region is CASTEFMGSYEQYF. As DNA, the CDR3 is TGTGCCAGTACGGAGTTTATGGGGTCCTACGAGCAGTACTTC.

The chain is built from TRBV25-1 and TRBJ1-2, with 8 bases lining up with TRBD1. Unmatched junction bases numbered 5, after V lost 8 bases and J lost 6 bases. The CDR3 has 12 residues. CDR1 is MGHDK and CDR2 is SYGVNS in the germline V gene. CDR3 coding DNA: TGTGCCAGCTTCGGGACAGGTGATGGCTACACCTTC. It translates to CASFGTGDGYTF.

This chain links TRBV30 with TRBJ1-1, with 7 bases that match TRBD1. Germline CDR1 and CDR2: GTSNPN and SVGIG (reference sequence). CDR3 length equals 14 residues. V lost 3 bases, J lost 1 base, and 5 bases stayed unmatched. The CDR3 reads CAWRRGPRNTEAFF. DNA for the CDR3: TGTGCCTGGAGAAGGGGGCCGAGGAACACTGAAGCTTTCTTT.

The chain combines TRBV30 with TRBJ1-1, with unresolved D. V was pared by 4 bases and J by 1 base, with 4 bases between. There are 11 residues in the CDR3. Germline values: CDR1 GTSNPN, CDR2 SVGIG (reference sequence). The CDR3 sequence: CAWTRNTEAFF. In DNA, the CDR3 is TGTGCCTGGACGCGGAACACTGAAGCTTTCTTT.

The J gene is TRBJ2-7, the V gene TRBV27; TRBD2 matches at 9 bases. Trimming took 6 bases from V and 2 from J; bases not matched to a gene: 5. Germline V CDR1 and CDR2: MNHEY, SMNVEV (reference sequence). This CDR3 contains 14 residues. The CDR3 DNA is TGTGCCAGCAGGAGACTAGCGGCGACCTACGAGCAGTACTTC. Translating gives CASRRLAATYEQYF.

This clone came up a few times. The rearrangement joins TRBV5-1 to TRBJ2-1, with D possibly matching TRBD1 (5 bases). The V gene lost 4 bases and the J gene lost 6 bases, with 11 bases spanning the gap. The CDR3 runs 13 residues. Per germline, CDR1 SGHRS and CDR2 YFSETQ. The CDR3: CASSSRGGNEQFF. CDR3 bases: TGCGCCAGCAGCAGTAGGGGCGGCAATGAGCAGTTCTTC.

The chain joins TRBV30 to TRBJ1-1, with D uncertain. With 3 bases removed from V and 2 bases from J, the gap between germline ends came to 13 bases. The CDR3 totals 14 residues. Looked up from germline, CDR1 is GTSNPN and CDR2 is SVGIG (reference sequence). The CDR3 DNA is TGTGCCTGGAGCACTGGGGTTGAAAACACTGAAGCTTTCTTT. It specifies CAWSTGVENTEAFF.

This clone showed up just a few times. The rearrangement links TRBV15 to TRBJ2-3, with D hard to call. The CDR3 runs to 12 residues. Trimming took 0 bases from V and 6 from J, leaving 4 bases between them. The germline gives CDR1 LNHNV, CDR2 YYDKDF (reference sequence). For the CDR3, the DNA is TGTGCCACCAGCAGAGAGTCGGATACGCAGTATTTT. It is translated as CATSRESDTQYF.

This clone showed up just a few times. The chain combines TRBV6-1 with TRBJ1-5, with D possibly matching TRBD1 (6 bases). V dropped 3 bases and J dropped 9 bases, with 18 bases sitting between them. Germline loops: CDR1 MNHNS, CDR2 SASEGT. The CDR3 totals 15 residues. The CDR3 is CASSDTGSRGMPQHF. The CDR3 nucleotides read TGTGCCAGCAGTGACACAGGGTCCCGGGGTATGCCCCAGCATTTT.

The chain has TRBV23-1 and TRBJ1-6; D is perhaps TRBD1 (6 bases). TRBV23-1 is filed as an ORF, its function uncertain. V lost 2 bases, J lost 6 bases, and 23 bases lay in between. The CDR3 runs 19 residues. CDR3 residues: CASSQGGKRGSRRNSPLHF. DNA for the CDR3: TGCGCCAGCAGTCAAGGGGGGAAGAGGGGGTCTCGGCGTAATTCACCCCTCCACTTT.

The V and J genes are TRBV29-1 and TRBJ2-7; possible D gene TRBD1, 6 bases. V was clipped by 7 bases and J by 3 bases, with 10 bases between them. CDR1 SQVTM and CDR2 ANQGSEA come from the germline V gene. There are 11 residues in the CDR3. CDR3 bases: TGCAGCGCGGCGGACAGCTACGAGCAGTACTTC. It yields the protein CSAADSYEQYF.